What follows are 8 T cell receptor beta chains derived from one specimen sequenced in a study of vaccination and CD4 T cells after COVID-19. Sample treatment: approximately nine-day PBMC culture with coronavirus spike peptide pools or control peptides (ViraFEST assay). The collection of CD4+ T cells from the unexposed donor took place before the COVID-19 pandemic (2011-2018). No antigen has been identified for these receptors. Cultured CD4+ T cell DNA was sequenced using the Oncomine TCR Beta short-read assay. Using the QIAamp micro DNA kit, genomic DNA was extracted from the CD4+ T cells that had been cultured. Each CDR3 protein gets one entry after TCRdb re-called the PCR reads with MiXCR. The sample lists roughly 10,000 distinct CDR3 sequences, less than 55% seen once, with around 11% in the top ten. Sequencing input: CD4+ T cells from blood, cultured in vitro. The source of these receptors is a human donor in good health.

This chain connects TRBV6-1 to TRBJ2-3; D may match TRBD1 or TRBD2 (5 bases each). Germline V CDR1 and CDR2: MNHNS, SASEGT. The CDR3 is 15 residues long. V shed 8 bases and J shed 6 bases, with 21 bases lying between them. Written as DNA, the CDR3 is TGTGCCAGCCGAGTGTACCCAGGGACCGACGATACGCAGTATTTT. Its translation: CASRVYPGTDDTQYF.

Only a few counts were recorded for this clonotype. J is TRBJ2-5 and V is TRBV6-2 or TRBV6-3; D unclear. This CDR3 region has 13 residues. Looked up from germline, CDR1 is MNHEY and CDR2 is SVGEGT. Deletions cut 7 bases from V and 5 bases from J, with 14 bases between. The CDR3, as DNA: TGTGCCAGCACCCCTTATTTGATGGAGACCCAGTACTTC. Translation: CASTPYLMETQYF.

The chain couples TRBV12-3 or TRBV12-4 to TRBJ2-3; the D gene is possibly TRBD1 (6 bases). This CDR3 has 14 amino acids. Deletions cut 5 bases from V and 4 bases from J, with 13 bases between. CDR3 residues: CASSPGQPPDTQYF. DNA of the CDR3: TGTGCCAGCAGTCCCGGACAGCCGCCAGATACGCAGTATTTT.

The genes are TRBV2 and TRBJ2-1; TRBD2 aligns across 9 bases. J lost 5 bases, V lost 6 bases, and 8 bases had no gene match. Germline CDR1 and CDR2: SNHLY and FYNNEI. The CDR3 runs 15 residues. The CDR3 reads CASSDGLARNNEQFF. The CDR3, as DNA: TGTGCCAGCAGCGATGGACTAGCGCGAAACAATGAGCAGTTCTTC.

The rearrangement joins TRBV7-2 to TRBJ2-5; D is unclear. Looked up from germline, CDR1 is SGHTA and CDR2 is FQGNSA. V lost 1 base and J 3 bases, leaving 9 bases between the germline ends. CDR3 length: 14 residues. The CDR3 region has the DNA TGTGCCAGCAGCTTAGGTAGCAGAAAAGAGACCCAGTACTTC. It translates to CASSLGSRKETQYF.

The CDR3 loop is CASSLGRGGNTIYF. Here the CDR3 DNA reads TGTGCCAGCAGCTTAGGCAGGGGCGGAAACACCATATATTTT. This rearrangement joins TRBV7-8 to TRBJ1-3; possible D gene TRBD1, 6 bases. Trimming stripped 1 base from V and 4 bases from J, with 8 bases between. The CDR3 length is 14 residues. The germline CDR1 and CDR2 sequences are SGHVS and FQNEAQ.

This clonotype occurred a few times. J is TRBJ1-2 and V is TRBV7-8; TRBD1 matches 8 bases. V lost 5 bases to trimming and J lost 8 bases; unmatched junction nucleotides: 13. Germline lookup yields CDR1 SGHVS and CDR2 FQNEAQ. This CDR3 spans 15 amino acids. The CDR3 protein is CASSRDHGQGQGYTF. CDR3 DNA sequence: TGTGCCAGCAGCCGAGACCATGGACAGGGTCAAGGCTACACCTTC.

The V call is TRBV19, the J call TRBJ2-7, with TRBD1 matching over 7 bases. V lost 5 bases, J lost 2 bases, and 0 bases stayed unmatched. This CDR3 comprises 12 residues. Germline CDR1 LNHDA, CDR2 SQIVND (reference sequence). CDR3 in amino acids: CASSQGAYEQYF. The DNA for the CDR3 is TGTGCCAGTAGTCAGGGGGCCTACGAGCAGTACTTC.